The source of this T cell receptor beta chain is a study of CD8 T cells in ankylosing spondylitis. This clonotype was recorded many times. V dropped 0 bases and J dropped 9 bases, with 9 bases sitting between them. CDR3 size: 13 residues. Germline V gives CDR1 SGHDN, CDR2 FVKESK. In TCRdb, the 5' RACE reads were re-called with MiXCR into one record per CDR3 protein. Of tens of thousands of distinct CDR3 sequences detected, approximately 5.7% appear once; the ten largest clones hold roughly 4.8%. The sample was synovial fluid, either unsorted or a sorted T cell fraction (not recorded which). The chain links TRBV14 to TRBJ1-5; D gene uncertain. This sequence was found in a male donor with ankylosing spondylitis. For the CDR3, the DNA is TGTGCCAGCAGCCAAGATCGGTACAGGCCCCAGCATTTT. Translated: CASSQDRYRPQHF.